This entry lists 26 T cell receptor beta chains sequenced from one sample in a study of vaccination effects on CD4 cells after COVID-19. Peptide-pool stimulation followed by sequencing identified expanded antigen-specific CD4+ clonotypes in the ViraFEST assay. Following 10 days of culture, CD4+ T cells were isolated. Absence of prior SARS-CoV-2 infection characterized the vaccine recipients, who showed negative nucleocapsid antibodies. These TCRs' antigens remain unknown. The method was immunoSEQ multiplex PCR; TCRdb's version includes in-frame clones alone and lacks a portion of them. The top ten hold more than 13% of the sample, which has around 35,000 clones, 60% to 80% seen once. The sequences come from CD4+ T cells from PBMCs cultured with HCoV-OC43 spike peptides, collected before COVID-19 vaccination. Subset of the sample: HCoV-OC43 spike overlapping peptide pool stimulation. The receptors derive from a human donor who received a COVID-19 vaccine.

This chain links TRBV19 with TRBJ2-6, with a tentative D call TRBD1 (5 bases). Germline V gene lookup returns CDR1 LNHDA and CDR2 SQIVND (reference sequence). The V end lost 4 bases, the J end lost 0 bases, and 19 bases lay between the germline ends. This CDR3 comprises 19 residues. CDR3 residues: CASSTRQLGSSSGANVLTF. The CDR3 DNA follows: TGTGCCAGTAGTACAAGACAGTTGGGGTCTAGCTCTGGGGCCAACGTCCTGACTTTC.

This clone was counted a few times. The rearrangement links TRBV11-2 to TRBJ2-5; D is possibly TRBD2 (6 bases). The CDR3 runs to 14 residues. Trimming removed 0 bases from V and 5 bases from J, with 10 bases in between. Germline CDR1 SGHAT, CDR2 FQNNGV. As DNA, the CDR3 is TGTGCCAGCAGCTTAGAACTAGCTAGCGAGACCCAGTACTTC. It is translated as CASSLELASETQYF.

The chain is built from TRBV12-5 and TRBJ2-2, with 8 positions matching TRBD2. This CDR3 has 16 residues. Trimming took 1 base from V and 5 from J; bases not matched to a gene: 6. Germline CDR1 and CDR2: LGHNT and FRNRAP. Here the CDR3 reads CASGLGQTSATGELFF. The CDR3 DNA reads as TGTGCTAGTGGTTTGGGCCAGACTAGCGCTACCGGGGAGCTGTTTTTT.

This rearrangement joins TRBV5-4 to TRBJ2-1; D ambiguous. V dropped 6 bases and J dropped 1 base, with 14 bases sitting between them. CDR1 is SGHNT, CDR2 YYREEE, per germline (reference sequence). This CDR3 contains 15 residues. CDR3 DNA: TGTGCCAGCAACTCCGGGCCGGAGTCCTACAATGAGCAGTTCTTC. Translated: CASNSGPESYNEQFF.

This chain links TRBV2 with TRBJ1-5; perhaps TRBD1 as D (5 bases). The CDR3 length is 14 residues. Germline CDR1 and CDR2: SNHLY and FYNNEI. V lost 0 bases, J lost 6 bases, and 9 bases lay in between. Written as DNA, the CDR3 is TGTGCCAGCAGTGAAGCGCAAAGGGGTCAGCCCCAGCATTTT. Residues: CASSEAQRGQPQHF.

The V gene is TRBV13, the J gene TRBJ1-1; TRBD1 agrees at 9 bases. V shed 2 bases, J shed 3 bases, and the junction held 10 bases outside the gene matches. CDR1 is PRHDT, CDR2 FYEKMQ, per germline (reference sequence). The CDR3 totals 17 residues. CDR3 loop: CASSLSDRGAKDTEAFF. The CDR3 DNA reads TGTGCCAGCAGCTTAAGTGACAGGGGGGCTAAGGACACTGAAGCTTTCTTT.

V usage is TRBV20-1 and J usage is TRBJ2-7; possibly TRBD2 for D (5 bases). The germline V and J ends were trimmed by 3 bases and 7 bases, with 19 bases remaining between them. Germline lookup yields CDR1 DFQATT and CDR2 SNEGSKA (reference sequence). The CDR3 loop spans 14 amino acids. Here the CDR3 reads CSASRPGVLREQYF. The DNA of the CDR3 is TGCAGTGCTAGTAGGCCCGGGGTATTGAGGGAGCAGTACTTC.

This chain connects TRBV7-2 to TRBJ1-1; 8 bases fit TRBD1. CDR3 length equals 16 residues. Germline loops: CDR1 SGHTA, CDR2 FQGNSA. V dropped 1 base and J dropped 2; count of bases not matched to a gene: 6. CDR3 bases: TGTGCCAGCAGCTTAGAGGCAGGGGGCTTTAACACTGAAGCTTTCTTT. It encodes CASSLEAGGFNTEAFF.

This sequence joins TRBV2 and TRBJ1-1, with D possibly TRBD1 on 5 matching bases. Per germline, CDR1 SNHLY and CDR2 FYNNEI. The V and J ends lost 7 bases and 0 bases respectively, with 9 bases between them. The CDR3 consists of 13 residues. CDR3 amino acids: CASTGGLNTEAFF. CDR3 nucleotide sequence: TGTGCCAGCACGGGGGGTCTGAACACTGAAGCTTTCTTT.

The chain carries TRBV4-1 and TRBJ2-7; 10 bases map to TRBD2. CDR1 is MGHRA, CDR2 YSYEKL, per germline. Losses at the gene ends were 0 bases for V and 5 bases for J; bases not matched to a gene: 10. The CDR3 totals 17 residues. This CDR3 is CASSQDSSLAGVHEQYF. Here the CDR3 DNA reads TGCGCCAGCAGCCAAGACTCTTCCCTAGCGGGAGTTCACGAGCAGTACTTC.

The rearrangement uses TRBV24-1 and TRBJ2-2; a possible D gene is TRBD1 (6 bases). The V end lost 4 bases, the J end lost 5 bases, and 13 bases lay between the germline ends. The CDR3 is made up of 15 amino acids. Per the germline V gene, CDR1 is KGHDR and CDR2 is SFDVKD. The CDR3 DNA follows: TGTGCCACCAGTGACAGGACAGTGCCGACCGGGGAGCTGTTTTTT. It encodes CATSDRTVPTGELFF.

The chain has TRBV27 and TRBJ2-5, with 13 bases identical to TRBD2. The J segment lost 2 bases and the V segment lost 4 bases, leaving 1 base of the junction unmatched. This CDR3 is built from 15 residues. Germline V gene data show CDR1 as MNHEY and CDR2 as SMNVEV (reference sequence). The CDR3 spells CASSSGLAGQETQYF. Here the CDR3 DNA reads TGTGCCAGCAGTTCGGGACTAGCGGGACAAGAGACCCAGTACTTC.

The chain recombines TRBV5-4 with TRBJ2-1; D unresolved. Germline loops: CDR1 SGHNT, CDR2 YYREEE (reference sequence). Trimming left V 3 bases short and J 6 bases short, with 10 bases between. This CDR3 comprises 13 residues. The CDR3: CASSSRSTNEQFF. The CDR3 bases are TGTGCCAGCAGCTCGCGGTCAACCAATGAGCAGTTCTTC.

This chain connects TRBV18 to TRBJ2-5, with TRBD1 matching 9 bases. The CDR3 has 14 amino acids. With 5 bases clipped from V and 1 base from J, the junction kept 2 bases outside the gene matches. The germline V gene has CDR1 KGHSH and CDR2 LQKENI. CDR3: CASSGQGIQETQYF. The CDR3 DNA follows: TGTGCCAGCTCAGGACAGGGGATCCAAGAGACCCAGTACTTC. The entire variable domain, with the rest obtained from reference TRBV18 and TRBJ2-5, is as follows: NAGVMQNPRHLVRRRGQEARLRCSPMKGHSHVYWYRQLPEEGLKFMVYLQKENIIDESGMPKERFSAEFPKEGPSILRIQQVVRGDSAAYFCASSGQGIQETQYFGPGTRLLVL.

The J gene is TRBJ2-5, the V gene TRBV24-1; D is uncertain. Germline CDR1 reads KGHDR; CDR2 reads SFDVKD. The V end lost 3 bases, the J end lost 5 bases, and 9 bases lay between the germline ends. The CDR3 is 13 residues long. CDR3 bases: TGTGCCACCAGTGATCCTGGAGATGAGACCCAGTACTTC. It is translated as CATSDPGDETQYF.

The CDR3 DNA is TGTGCCAGCAGCTTAAGACAGGCTTCTGGCCCCTACAATGAGCAGTTCTTC. This translates into CASSLRQASGPYNEQFF. The genes are TRBV11-3 and TRBJ2-1, with a weak D call TRBD1 (6 bases). The length of the CDR3 is 17 residues. Germline CDR1 SGHNT, CDR2 YENEEA. V lost 2 bases and J 2 bases, leaving 16 bases between the germline ends.

The chain is built from TRBV11-2 and TRBJ1-2; no reliable D call. Germline values: CDR1 SGHAT, CDR2 FQNNGV. V was cut by 1 base and J by 1 base, with 7 bases left in between. The CDR3 runs 14 residues. CDR3 DNA: TGTGCCAGCAGCTTAGGACCCCGTAACTATGGCTACACCTTC. Residues: CASSLGPRNYGYTF. Combining the CDR3 with reference TRBV11-2 and TRBJ1-2 gives the whole variable domain EAGVAQSPRYKIIEKRQSVAFWCNPISGHATLYWYQQILGQGPKLLIQFQNNGVVDDSQLPKDRFSAERLKGVDSTLKIQPAKLEDSAVYLCASSLGPRNYGYTFGSGTRLTVV.

This clone was counted a single time. The CDR3 region is CASSEAGTMGEQYF. In DNA form, the CDR3 reads TGTGCCAGCAGTGAAGCGGGGACAATGGGCGAGCAGTACTTC. The chain employs TRBV6-1 and TRBJ2-7; TRBD1 is a possible D gene (6 bases). Between the trimmed V and J ends, which lost 0 bases and 6 bases, there was a span of 12 bases. This CDR3 is built from 14 residues. From germline, CDR1 is MNHNS and CDR2 SASEGT.

This clone appeared a few times. This chain links TRBV2 with TRBJ2-3; D might be TRBD1 (5 bases). The CDR3 covers 14 residues. Trimming took 6 bases from V and 6 from J, leaving 16 bases between them. CDR1 is SNHLY, CDR2 FYNNEI, per germline. Here the CDR3 DNA reads TGTGCCAGCAGGTGGGGCCGAGGTTTGGATACGCAGTATTTT. Amino acids: CASRWGRGLDTQYF.

The J gene is TRBJ1-2, the V gene TRBV6-5; 10 nucleotides line up with TRBD1. CDR1 and CDR2 from the germline V gene are MNHEY and SVGAGI. This CDR3 is 14 amino acids long. The V segment lost 6 bases and the J segment 5 bases; nucleotides outside the gene matches: 6. The CDR3: CASRRRQGAYGYTF. The CDR3 nucleotides are TGTGCCAGCAGACGACGACAGGGGGCGTATGGCTACACCTTC.

The V call is TRBV14, the J call TRBJ2-2; D is perhaps TRBD2 (6 bases). This CDR3 comprises 18 residues. Germline CDR1 is SGHDN and CDR2 is FVKESK. V was clipped by 3 bases and J by 5 bases, with 22 bases between them. The CDR3 DNA follows: TGTGCCAGCAGCCAGGCAGGACTCGGGAGCCCCCTGACCGGGGAGCTGTTTTTT. It encodes CASSQAGLGSPLTGELFF.

The chain employs TRBV7-7 and TRBJ2-7; D may be TRBD1 (6 bases). Germline lookup yields CDR1 SSHAT and CDR2 FNYEAQ (reference sequence). V was pared by 1 base and J by 3 bases, with 16 bases between. This CDR3 has 16 amino acids. The CDR3 region has the DNA TGTGCCAGCAGCTTAGAGGTTCAGGGGCAGGACTACGAGCAGTACTTC. Amino acids: CASSLEVQGQDYEQYF. The complete variable domain, with remaining parts taken from reference TRBV7-7 and TRBJ2-7, reads GAGVSQSPRYKVTKRGQDVTLRCDPISSHATLYWYQQALGQGPEFLTYFNYEAQPDKSGLPSDRFSAERPEGSISTLTIQRTEQRDSAMYRCASSLEVQGQDYEQYFGPGTRLTVT.

This clone was seen a handful of times. The chain carries TRBV5-4 and TRBJ1-2; TRBD1 is a possible D gene (6 bases). The CDR3 contains 12 residues. Per germline, CDR1 SGHNT and CDR2 YYREEE (reference sequence). The ends were cut back, 6 bases at V and 2 bases at J, with 8 bases in the middle. Here the CDR3 DNA reads TGTGCCAGCAACACAGGGAACTATGGCTACACCTTC. Its protein product is CASNTGNYGYTF. The complete variable domain, with remaining parts taken from reference TRBV5-4 and TRBJ1-2, reads ETGVTQSPTHLIKTRGQQVTLRCSSQSGHNTVSWYQQALGQGPQFIFQYYREEENGRGNFPPRFSGLQFPNYSSELNVNALELDDSALYLCASNTGNYGYTFGSGTRLTVV.

The V gene is TRBV6-5, the J gene TRBJ1-2; D is uncertain. The V end was cut by 5 bases, the J end by 2 bases, with 6 bases between. The CDR3 sequence is 12 residues long. The V gene's germline CDR1 is MNHEY and CDR2 SVGAGI. The CDR3 sequence: CASSNDNYGYTF. CDR3 sequence (DNA): TGTGCCAGCAGTAATGACAACTATGGCTACACCTTC.

The chain recombines TRBV12-3 or TRBV12-4 with TRBJ2-7; D unclear. Between the trimmed V and J ends, which lost 5 bases and 4 bases, there was a span of 6 bases. The CDR3 has 11 residues. The CDR3 coding sequence is TGTGCCAGCAGTAGGTTTTACGAGCAGTACTTC. It codes for CASSRFYEQYF.

The sample holds a few counts of this clone. The V gene is TRBV18, the J gene TRBJ2-7; 11 nucleotides align to TRBD2. Germline V gene sequence: CDR1 KGHSH, CDR2 LQKENI. The CDR3 runs to 14 residues. The junction had 2 bases not matched to a gene; V was cut back by 3 bases and J by 4 bases. CDR3 region: CASSPTSGAYEQYF. Here the CDR3 DNA reads TGTGCCAGCTCACCGACTAGCGGGGCGTACGAGCAGTACTTC.